Below, 29 T cell receptor beta chains from the same sample are listed, as sequenced in a study of blood T cell repertoires in COVID-19. Measured with immunoSEQ multiplex PCR; TCRdb has only the in-frame clones, and not every one. The repertoire holds about 94,000 clones, around nine tenths seen once, with roughly 5% in the top ten. The sequencing input was peripheral blood. The source of these receptors is a woman aged 80 or older with acute or convalescent COVID-19.

The chain has TRBV10-3 and TRBJ1-1; 8 nucleotides match TRBD1. The germline V gene has CDR1 ENHRY and CDR2 SYGVKD. Germline trimming cut 7 bases from V and 0 bases from J; bases unmatched to any gene: 10. CDR3 length equals 16 residues. The CDR3 nucleotides read TGTGCCATCAACAACCGAAGGACAGGGATGAACACTGAAGCTTTCTTT. Its translation: CAINNRRTGMNTEAFF.

The V gene is TRBV30, the J gene TRBJ1-2; 7 bases fit TRBD1. This CDR3 region has 13 residues. V dropped 3 bases and J dropped 8; count of bases not matched to a gene: 9. The germline V gene has CDR1 GTSNPN and CDR2 SVGIG (reference sequence). Written as DNA, the CDR3 is TGTGCCTGGAGGGAAGGACAGGTAATCGGCTACACCTTC. Its protein is CAWREGQVIGYTF. Combining the CDR3 with reference TRBV30 and TRBJ1-2 gives the whole variable domain SQTIHQWPATLVQPVGSPLSLECTVEGTSNPNLYWYRQAAGRGLQLLFYSVGIGQISSEVPQNLSASRPQDRQFILSSKKLLLSDSGFYLCAWREGQVIGYTFGSGTRLTVV.

This clone is medium-sized by share. The rearrangement uses TRBV6-5 and TRBJ2-5; 7 bases are shared with TRBD2. In germline, CDR1 is MNHEY, CDR2 SVGAGI. V lost 0 bases to trimming and J lost 5 bases; unmatched junction nucleotides: 6. The CDR3 has 15 amino acids. CDR3 amino acids: CASSYSPTSWETQYF. The CDR3 nucleotides read TGTGCCAGCAGTTACTCCCCGACTAGCTGGGAGACCCAGTACTTC.

The chain is built from TRBV5-5 and TRBJ1-2, with a tentative D call TRBD1 (6 bases). V dropped 3 bases and J dropped 2 bases, with 8 bases sitting between them. Germline CDR1 SGHKS, CDR2 YYEKEE (reference sequence). The CDR3 spans 13 residues. The CDR3 nucleotides are TGTGCCAGCAGCTATGACAGGAACTATGGCTACACCTTC. Protein product: CASSYDRNYGYTF.

The table lists this clone with a few counts. The rearrangement joins TRBV3-1 (or the pseudogene TRBV3-2) to TRBJ1-1; the D gene is possibly TRBD1 (6 bases). Germline V lookup: CDR1 LGHDT, CDR2 YNNKEL (reference sequence). CDR3 size: 15 residues. V was cut by 4 bases and J by 1 base, with 13 bases left in between. The CDR3 bases are TGTGCCAGCAGCCCTTCAGGGGCGAGGAACACTGAAGCTTTCTTT. Translating it yields CASSPSGARNTEAFF.

The V call is TRBV5-5, the J call TRBJ2-7; 9 nucleotides line up with TRBD1. The length of the CDR3 is 15 residues. Trimming removed 4 bases from V and 6 bases from J; junction bases left unmatched: 11. CDR1 and CDR2 (germline): SGHKS, YYEKEE (reference sequence). CDR3 DNA sequence: TGTGCCAGCAGCCCAACCGGGACAGGGATCGGCGAGCAGTACTTC. Protein sequence: CASSPTGTGIGEQYF.

The V and J genes are TRBV2 and TRBJ1-5, with D uncertain. V dropped 5 bases and J dropped 2 bases, with 7 bases sitting between them. Germline-derived CDR1 and CDR2 are SNHLY and FYNNEI. The CDR3 spans 13 residues. CDR3 nucleotide sequence: TGTGCCAGCAGTCGGCGGGGCAATCAGCCCCAGCATTTT. It yields the protein CASSRRGNQPQHF.

The chain uses TRBV7-2 and TRBJ2-7, with unresolved D. The CDR3 contains 14 residues. Per germline, CDR1 SGHTA and CDR2 FQGNSA. Trimming pared 5 bases from V and 2 bases from J, leaving 13 bases between. CDR3 protein: CASSPFWSAYEQYF. The CDR3 DNA follows: TGTGCCAGCAGCCCCTTTTGGAGCGCCTACGAGCAGTACTTC.

This clone was found a few times. The rearrangement uses TRBV5-1 and TRBJ2-1; a possible D gene is TRBD1 (5 bases). The CDR3 is 14 amino acids. The V end was cut by 4 bases, the J end by 3 bases, with 11 bases between. Germline V gene lookup returns CDR1 SGHRS and CDR2 YFSETQ. The CDR3 sequence: CASSDTTDYNEQFF. The CDR3 coding sequence is TGCGCCAGCAGCGATACGACAGACTACAATGAGCAGTTCTTC.

This clone was detected only once. V and J are TRBV7-2 and TRBJ2-3; D not certain. V was pared by 1 base and J by 2 bases, with 7 bases between. The germline V gene encodes CDR1 SGHTA and CDR2 FQGNSA. The CDR3 extends over 14 amino acids. The CDR3 spells CASSLVANTDTQYF. In nucleotides, the CDR3 is TGTGCCAGCAGCTTAGTGGCCAACACAGATACGCAGTATTTT. Full variable domain (remainder filled in from reference TRBV7-2 and TRBJ2-3): GAGVSQSPSNKVTEKGKDVELRCDPISGHTALYWYRQSLGQGLEFLIYFQGNSAPDKSGLPSDRFSAERTGGSVSTLTIQRTQQEDSAVYLCASSLVANTDTQYFGPGTRLTVL.

The chain uses TRBV6-1 and TRBJ2-7; 11 positions match TRBD2. The CDR3 consists of 15 residues. Germline V gives CDR1 MNHNS, CDR2 SASEGT. Losses at the gene ends were 2 bases for V and 3 bases for J; bases not matched to a gene: 3. Here the CDR3 DNA reads TGTGCCAGCAGTGAAACTAGCGGGAGACTCTACGAGCAGTACTTC. As protein: CASSETSGRLYEQYF.

The rearrangement joins TRBV6-2 or TRBV6-3 to TRBJ2-5; 9 nucleotides align to TRBD2. After removal of 4 bases from V and 3 bases from J, the junction contained 3 bases not matched to a gene. This CDR3 has 14 amino acids. Germline V gene sequence: CDR1 MNHEY, CDR2 SVGEGT. CDR3 loop: CASSSSGAEETQYF. CDR3 DNA: TGTGCCAGCAGTTCTAGCGGGGCAGAAGAGACCCAGTACTTC.

This chain uses TRBV15 with TRBJ1-3; weak D call: TRBD1 (6 bases). V was cut by 1 base and J by 0 bases, with 10 bases left in between. The CDR3 totals 16 residues. Germline V gene lookup returns CDR1 LNHNV and CDR2 YYDKDF (reference sequence). CDR3: CATSRAVGASGNTIYF. DNA of the CDR3: TGTGCCACCAGCAGAGCAGTGGGGGCCTCTGGAAACACCATATATTTT.

This rearrangement joins TRBV6-6 to TRBJ2-7; 9 nucleotides agree with TRBD1. Germline V gene data show CDR1 as MNHNY and CDR2 as SVGAGI (reference sequence). This CDR3 is 14 amino acids long. Trimming removed 4 bases from V and 2 bases from J; junction bases left unmatched: 3. Here the CDR3 DNA reads TGTGCCAGCAGTTCGCGGACAGGGGCCTACGAGCAGTACTTC. It is translated as CASSSRTGAYEQYF.

This rearrangement joins TRBV12-3 or TRBV12-4 to TRBJ1-5, with D maybe TRBD1 (6 bases). V shed 7 bases and J shed 10 bases, with 14 bases lying between them. The CDR3 runs 12 residues. The CDR3 is CASMRDGGPQHF. The CDR3 region has the DNA TGTGCCAGCATGCGAGATGGGGGCCCCCAGCATTTT.

DNA of the CDR3: TGTGCCAGCAGCCAAAGGCGGGGGGAGGGAGAAGAGACCCAGTACTTC. It encodes CASSQRRGEGEETQYF. This rearrangement joins TRBV3-1 (or the pseudogene TRBV3-2) to TRBJ2-5, with 8 positions matching TRBD2. The J segment lost 3 bases and the V segment lost 2 bases, leaving 8 bases of the junction unmatched. The CDR3 has 16 residues. CDR1 is LGHDT, CDR2 YNNKEL, per germline (reference sequence).

V usage is TRBV27 and J usage is TRBJ2-1; the D gene is possibly TRBD2 (6 bases). V lost 8 bases, J lost 3 bases, and 17 bases lay in between. The V gene's germline CDR1 is MNHEY and CDR2 SMNVEV (reference sequence). This CDR3 contains 15 residues. The CDR3 reads CASFRAGRYYNEQFF. The CDR3 bases are TGTGCCAGCTTCAGGGCAGGGAGGTACTACAATGAGCAGTTCTTC.

The J gene is TRBJ2-3, the V gene TRBV19; 7 bases fit TRBD1. This CDR3 comprises 14 residues. CDR1 is LNHDA and CDR2 is SQIVND in the germline V gene (reference sequence). Trimming cost V 9 bases and J 1 base; bases outside gene matches: 7. The CDR3 spells CASRGTVGTDTQYF. Here the CDR3 DNA reads TGTGCCAGCAGAGGGACAGTCGGCACAGATACGCAGTATTTT.

This rearrangement joins TRBV27 to TRBJ1-1, with 10 bases fitting TRBD1. J gave up 2 bases and V 2 bases, and 2 bases lay outside the gene matches. Germline CDR1 MNHEY, CDR2 SMNVEV (reference sequence). The CDR3 contains 15 residues. In DNA form, the CDR3 reads TGTGCCAGCAGTTTAGGGACAGGGGCTAACACTGAAGCTTTCTTT. Protein product: CASSLGTGANTEAFF.

This clone was observed once. The CDR3 spells CASSIRGLAHNEQFF. In nucleotides, the CDR3 is TGTGCCAGTAGTATTAGGGGACTAGCCCACAATGAGCAGTTCTTC. J is TRBJ2-1 and V is TRBV19, with 9 bases matching TRBD2. Germline V CDR1 and CDR2: LNHDA, SQIVND (reference sequence). The length of the CDR3 is 15 residues. V gave up 3 bases and J gave up 5 bases; unmatched junction bases: 5.

The gene calls are TRBV3-1 (or the pseudogene TRBV3-2) and TRBJ2-7; D might be TRBD1 (6 bases). The V end lost 9 bases, the J end lost 3 bases, and 9 bases lay between the germline ends. CDR1 and CDR2 from the germline V gene are LGHDT and YNNKEL (reference sequence). This CDR3 is built from 11 residues. CDR3 DNA sequence: TGTGCCAGTACAGGGAGCTACGAGCAGTACTTC. Amino acids: CASTGSYEQYF.

CDR3 coding DNA: TGTGCCAGCAGCGTAGAGTTTGGCAGGGGGTATGGCTACACCTTC. It translates to CASSVEFGRGYGYTF. The rearrangement links TRBV9 to TRBJ1-2, with 7 bases lining up with TRBD1. The germline V gene encodes CDR1 SGDLS and CDR2 YYNGEE. The CDR3 runs 15 residues. J gave up 5 bases and V 0 bases, and 7 bases lay outside the gene matches. Full variable domain (remainder filled in from reference TRBV9 and TRBJ1-2): DSGVTQTPKHLITATGQRVTLRCSPRSGDLSVYWYQQSLDQGLQFLIQYYNGEERAKGNILERFSAQQFPDLHSELNLSSLELGDSALYFCASSVEFGRGYGYTFGSGTRLTVV.

This chain joins TRBV3-1 (or the pseudogene TRBV3-2) and TRBJ2-1; TRBD2 aligns across 10 bases. The V gene's germline CDR1 is LGHDT and CDR2 YNNKEL (reference sequence). This CDR3 has 16 amino acids. Germline trimming cut 1 base from V and 0 bases from J; bases unmatched to any gene: 0. For the CDR3, the DNA is TGTGCCAGCAGCCAAGGACTAGCGGGCTCCTACAATGAGCAGTTCTTC. Its protein product is CASSQGLAGSYNEQFF.

This rearrangement joins TRBV18 to TRBJ2-5, with TRBD1 matching over 7 bases. Trimming cost V 3 bases and J 5 bases; bases outside gene matches: 3. The CDR3 length is 13 residues. From germline, CDR1 is KGHSH and CDR2 LQKENI. CDR3 sequence reads: CASSPTGSETQYF. The CDR3, as DNA: TGTGCCAGCTCACCGACAGGGAGTGAGACCCAGTACTTC.

Here the CDR3 DNA reads TGTGCCAGCAGCCGACAGGACAATCAGCCCCAGCATTTT. Amino acid sequence: CASSRQDNQPQHF. The chain combines TRBV6-2 or TRBV6-3 with TRBJ1-5; tentative D call: TRBD1 (6 bases). This CDR3 region has 13 residues. CDR1 is MNHEY, CDR2 SVGEGT, per germline. V lost 6 bases to trimming and J lost 3 bases, with 9 bases between them.

The rearrangement links TRBV15 to TRBJ2-3; D may be TRBD1 (6 bases). CDR1 and CDR2 (germline): LNHNV, YYDKDF (reference sequence). This CDR3 spans 13 amino acids. V lost 8 bases to trimming and J lost 5 bases, with 14 bases between them. The CDR3 here is CATAKGGGDTQYF. CDR3 nucleotides: TGTGCCACCGCTAAAGGGGGTGGAGATACGCAGTATTTT.

The J gene is TRBJ2-7, the V gene TRBV6-5; 7 bases map to TRBD2. The germline V gene encodes CDR1 MNHEY and CDR2 SVGAGI. The CDR3 spans 14 residues. V shed 4 bases and J 0 bases; nucleotides not matched to a gene: 3. The DNA of the CDR3 is TGTGCCAGCAGTTTGGGGGGGGACTCCTACGAGCAGTACTTC. It encodes CASSLGGDSYEQYF.

The chain has TRBV18 and TRBJ2-1; possibly TRBD1 for D (6 bases). V lost 3 bases and J lost 9, with 12 bases in between. This CDR3 is built from 13 residues. Germline CDR1 reads KGHSH; CDR2 reads LQKENI. This CDR3 reads CASSPSNRAEQFF. The CDR3 region has the DNA TGTGCCAGCTCACCGTCTAACAGGGCTGAGCAGTTCTTC.

The chain recombines TRBV21-1 with TRBJ2-7; TRBD1 reflects the table's D call only, with no check against the DNA. TRBV21-1 is described as a pseudogene. This CDR3 comprises 16 residues. The CDR3 region is CASSLRDRGNSYEQYF. The CDR3, as DNA: TGTGCCAGCAGCCTTCGGGACAGGGGGAACTCCTACGAGCAGTACTTC.